This TCR beta chain was profiled in a study of patients and donors after allogeneic stem cell transplantation. This clonotype has only a few counts. One end of the junction is discordant with germline, which a read error may explain. The CDR3 totals 12 residues. The germline V gene encodes CDR1 MNHEY and CDR2 SVGEGT. From the RT-PCR reads, TCRdb called clonotypes with MiXCR, one entry per CDR3 protein. The sample consists of hundreds of thousands of distinct CDR3 sequences, 16% of them appearing once. The material sequenced was blood, either unsorted or a sorted T cell fraction (not recorded which). V is TRBV6-2 or TRBV6-3 and J is TRBJ2-1, with TRBD2 matching 11 bases. This TCR was recovered from a human donor who was either an allogeneic HSCT recipient or a stem cell or donor lymphocyte infusion donor (not recorded which). It is not recorded whose cells these are; they may come from a transplant donor. As DNA, the CDR3 is TGTGCCAGCAGTTACGTCGGGACTAGCGGTGTCTTC. It translates to CASSYVGTSGVF.